This T cell receptor (beta chain) was sequenced for a study of control samples from healthy donors and cancer patients. V was trimmed by 0 bases and J by 2 bases, leaving 14 bases between them. This CDR3 is built from 17 residues. Germline V gene sequence: CDR1 MNHEY, CDR2 SVGEGT. TCRdb keeps only in-frame clones here, not all; method: immunoSEQ multiplex PCR. Of 68,000 or so clones listed, nearly 85% were seen once; the top ten hold 15% to 19%. Specimen: blood. This chain connects TRBV6-2 or TRBV6-3 to TRBJ1-5, with D tentatively TRBD1 (5 bases). This receptor was obtained from a man in his 60s in good health. The CDR3 coding sequence is TGTGCCAGCAGTTACTCTTGGGGGAGTTCAGGCAATCAGCCCCAGCATTTT. It specifies CASSYSWGSSGNQPQHF.